What follows are 18 T cell receptor beta chains derived from one specimen sequenced in a study of post-analysis software for immune sequencing data. These receptors' targets are unknown. Study observations and caveats: Elevated frequency relative to controls characterized 4 or 5 TRBV segments in patients, TRBV5-6, TRBV5-1 and TRBV20-1 among them.

Built from TCR beta cDNA, the libraries had unique molecular identifiers in them. In TCRdb, the PCR reads were re-called with MiXCR into one record per CDR3 protein. Found here are hundreds of thousands of distinct CDR3 sequences, roughly 58% of them singletons; the top ten hold approximately 4.5%. What was sequenced was blood. The receptor source for this set is a girl aged 5 to 17 with multiple sclerosis.

V and J are TRBV12-3 or TRBV12-4 and TRBJ1-1; unclear D gene. The V gene lost 4 bases and the J gene lost 8 bases, with 8 bases spanning the gap. CDR3 length equals 11 residues. The CDR3 DNA follows: TGTGCCAGCAGTTACGGCAGGGAAGCTTTCTTT. Translated: CASSYGREAFF.

This clonotype was seen more than once but under ten times. The gene calls are TRBV15 and TRBJ2-1; tentative D call: TRBD1 (5 bases). V was clipped by 0 bases and J by 0 bases, with 12 bases between them. Germline V gene sequence: CDR1 LNHNV, CDR2 YYDKDF (reference sequence). The CDR3 has 17 amino acids. CDR3 loop: CATSRDPPGPSYNEQFF. CDR3 sequence (DNA): TGTGCCACCAGCAGAGATCCCCCAGGGCCCTCCTACAATGAGCAGTTCTTC.

The chain links TRBV5-1 to TRBJ2-1; D uncertain. Germline V gene sequence: CDR1 SGHRS, CDR2 YFSETQ. The CDR3 loop spans 12 amino acids. V lost 1 base to trimming and J lost 10 bases, with 9 bases between them. The CDR3 sequence is CASSLPDGEQFF. The CDR3, as DNA: TGCGCCAGCAGCTTGCCGGACGGGGAGCAGTTCTTC.

The chain employs TRBV4-1 and TRBJ1-5; unclear D gene. The length of the CDR3 is 14 residues. Trimming cost V 0 bases and J 5 bases, with 8 bases left between them. Looked up from germline, CDR1 is MGHRA and CDR2 is YSYEKL. CDR3 coding DNA: TGCGCCAGCAGCCAAGATGAAAGGGATCAGCCCCAGCATTTT. Translated: CASSQDERDQPQHF.

V and J are TRBV20-1 and TRBJ2-3; TRBD1 agrees at 7 bases. V lost 4 bases, J lost 5 bases, and 12 bases stayed unmatched. Germline loops: CDR1 DFQATT, CDR2 SNEGSKA (reference sequence). The CDR3 consists of 15 residues. CDR3 region: CSANYRGTGIDTQYF. CDR3 DNA: TGCAGTGCTAACTACAGGGGCACCGGGATAGATACGCAGTATTTT.

The V call is TRBV5-1, the J call TRBJ2-5; 7 bases match TRBD1. The germline V gene has CDR1 SGHRS and CDR2 YFSETQ. The junction had 7 bases not matched to a gene; V was cut back by 4 bases and J by 1 base. This CDR3 is 15 amino acids long. The CDR3 loop is CASSPDRVSQETQYF. CDR3 bases: TGCGCCAGCAGCCCCGACAGGGTTTCCCAAGAGACCCAGTACTTC.

A few counts support this clonotype. The rearrangement joins TRBV10-3 to TRBJ1-6, with no clear D. Germline CDR1 ENHRY, CDR2 SYGVKD. The CDR3 has 13 amino acids. V shed 0 bases and J shed 9 bases, with 6 bases lying between them. The CDR3: CAISESTTSPLHF. Written as DNA, the CDR3 is TGTGCCATCAGTGAGTCGACGACTTCACCCCTCCACTTT.

This clonotype was seen only a few times. The CDR3 loop is CASSLVGTSRNNEQFF. Here the CDR3 DNA reads TGTGCCAGCAGCTTAGTCGGGACTAGCCGCAACAATGAGCAGTTCTTC. This sequence joins TRBV7-9 and TRBJ2-1; 9 positions match TRBD2. V lost 1 base and J lost 5; bases outside the gene matches: 6. The CDR3 contains 16 residues. Germline V gene data show CDR1 as SEHNR and CDR2 as FQNEAQ (reference sequence).

The V call is TRBV5-1, the J call TRBJ1-4, with 7 bases matching TRBD1. The germline gives CDR1 SGHRS, CDR2 YFSETQ. The V segment lost 3 bases and the J segment 12 bases; nucleotides outside the gene matches: 11. The CDR3 is made up of 14 amino acids. The CDR3 loop is CASSSGGGAEELFF. CDR3 coding DNA: TGCGCCAGCAGCTCGGGAGGGGGCGCCGAAGAACTGTTTTTT.

The J gene is TRBJ2-3, the V gene TRBV24-1; 10 nucleotides match TRBD1. J was trimmed by 8 bases and V by 2 bases; bases with no gene match: 18. The CDR3 runs 19 residues. The germline gives CDR1 KGHDR, CDR2 SFDVKD. The CDR3 DNA reads as TGTGCCACCAGTGATTCGTCTACCGCCGGGACAGGGGATAGAGGTACGCAGTATTTT. As protein: CATSDSSTAGTGDRGTQYF.

V and J are TRBV29-1 and TRBJ2-1, with TRBD1 as a possible D gene (6 bases). Germline values: CDR1 SQVTM, CDR2 ANQGSEA. The germline V and J ends were trimmed by 4 bases and 9 bases, with 10 bases remaining between them. This CDR3 contains 11 residues. The CDR3 protein is CSVASRGEQFF. DNA for the CDR3: TGCAGCGTTGCCAGCAGGGGTGAGCAGTTCTTC.

The chain recombines TRBV5-1 with TRBJ1-2; maybe TRBD1 (5 bases). The CDR3 runs 14 residues. Trimming removed 4 bases from V and 4 bases from J, with 14 bases in between. The V gene's germline CDR1 is SGHRS and CDR2 YFSETQ. The CDR3 nucleotides read TGCGCCAGCAGCCTCCGGGGGGGACCCTATGGCTACACCTTC. It codes for CASSLRGGPYGYTF.

The chain links TRBV20-1 to TRBJ2-3; D may be TRBD1 or TRBD2 (5 bases each). V was pared by 1 base and J by 2 bases, with 13 bases between. This CDR3 has 15 residues. Germline V gene sequence: CDR1 DFQATT, CDR2 SNEGSKA (reference sequence). For the CDR3, the DNA is TGCAGTGCTAGAGGAGGGACCGCCAACACAGATACGCAGTATTTT. It encodes CSARGGTANTDTQYF.

This clonotype was observed a few times. V and J are TRBV5-1 and TRBJ2-3; a possible D gene is TRBD2 (5 bases). The CDR3 runs to 14 residues. Trimming stripped 5 bases from V and 1 base from J, with 11 bases between. From germline, CDR1 is SGHRS and CDR2 YFSETQ. The CDR3 loop reads CASSAAGGTDTQYF. The DNA for the CDR3 is TGCGCCAGCAGTGCGGCGGGTGGCACAGATACGCAGTATTTT.

This clonotype was recorded a few times. The genes are TRBV5-1 and TRBJ2-1; a possible D gene is TRBD1 (6 bases). V lost 2 bases to trimming and J lost 3 bases, with 12 bases between them. Germline V gene lookup returns CDR1 SGHRS and CDR2 YFSETQ. The CDR3 is 15 residues long. This CDR3 reads CASSLMGAHYNEQFF. The CDR3, as DNA: TGCGCCAGCAGCTTAATGGGGGCTCACTACAATGAGCAGTTCTTC.

V and J are TRBV29-1 and TRBJ1-2; a possible D gene is TRBD1 (6 bases). The CDR3 runs to 12 residues. Trimming took off 1 base at V and 7 bases at J, with 10 bases between the two ends. Germline CDR1 SQVTM, CDR2 ANQGSEA. In DNA form, the CDR3 reads TGCAGCGTTGAAGGGGCAGGGGTTGGCTACACCTTC. This codes for CSVEGAGVGYTF. The variable domain in full, with the rest retrieved from reference TRBV29-1 and TRBJ1-2, is SAVISQKPSRDICQRGTSLTIQCQVDSQVTMMFWYRQQPGQSLTLIATANQGSEATYESGFVIDKFPISRPNLTFSTLTVSNMSPEDSSIYLCSVEGAGVGYTFGSGTRLTVV.

The chain uses TRBV24-1 and TRBJ2-4; D gene unclear. Trimming pared 8 bases from V and 13 bases from J, leaving 38 bases between. Germline CDR1 reads KGHDR; CDR2 reads SFDVKD. This CDR3 is 19 amino acids long. The CDR3 region is CATNLFPNSCRKMINEQYF. CDR3 nucleotides: TGTGCCACCAACCTTTTCCCTAACTCCTGCCGTAAAATGATTAATGAGCAGTACTTC.

The chain recombines TRBV7-9 with TRBJ2-4, with D perhaps TRBD1 (6 bases). The last part of the DNA fits TRBJ2-7 better; the J call may be wrong. The CDR3 has 16 amino acids. CDR1 SEHNR and CDR2 FQNEAQ come from the germline V gene (reference sequence). The CDR3 loop is CASSPRDTSPSYEQYF. CDR3 nucleotides: TGTGCCAGCAGCCCACGGGACACTTCGCCTTCCTACGAGCAGTACTTC.